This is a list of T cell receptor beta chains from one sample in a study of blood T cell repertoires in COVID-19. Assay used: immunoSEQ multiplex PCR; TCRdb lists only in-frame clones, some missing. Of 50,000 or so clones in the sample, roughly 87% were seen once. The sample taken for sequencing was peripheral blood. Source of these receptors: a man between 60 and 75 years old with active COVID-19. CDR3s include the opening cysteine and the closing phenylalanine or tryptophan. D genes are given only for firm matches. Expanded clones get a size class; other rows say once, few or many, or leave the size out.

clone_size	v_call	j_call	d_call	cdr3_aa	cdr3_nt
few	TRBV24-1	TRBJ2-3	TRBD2	CATSDYRGGVTDTQYF	TGTGCCACCAGTGATTATCGGGGGGGCGTCACAGATACGCAGTATTTT
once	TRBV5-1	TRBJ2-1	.	CASSLADYNEQFF	TGCGCCAGCAGCTTGGCAGATTACAATGAGCAGTTCTTC
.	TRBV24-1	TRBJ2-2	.	CATSDSRFTGELFF	TGTGCCACCAGTGATTCTAGGTTCACCGGGGAGCTGTTTTTT
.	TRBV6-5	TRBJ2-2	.	CASRLNLNTGELFF	TGTGCCAGCAGACTGAACCTGAACACCGGGGAGCTGTTTTTT
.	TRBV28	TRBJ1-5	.	CASFRLGQNNQPQHF	TGTGCCAGCTTCCGTCTCGGACAGAACAATCAGCCCCAGCATTTT
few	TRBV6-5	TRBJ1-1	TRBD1	CASSYGTGGDTEAFF	TGTGCCAGCAGTTACGGTACAGGGGGGGACACTGAAGCTTTCTTT
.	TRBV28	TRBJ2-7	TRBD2	CASSIAGGSYEQYF	TGTGCCAGCAGTATAGCGGGGGGCTCCTACGAGCAGTACTTC
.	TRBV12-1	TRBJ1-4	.	CATANDRTPCGTTNEKLFF	TGTGCCACCGCTAACGACAGGACCCCCTGTGGCACAACTAATGAAAAACTGTTTTTT
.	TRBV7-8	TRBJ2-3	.	CASGRGSRTDTQYF	TGTGCCAGCGGGAGGGGGTCCCGCACAGATACGCAGTATTTT
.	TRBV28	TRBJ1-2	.	CASSSHQGGAGYGYTF	TGTGCCAGCAGTTCCCACCAAGGGGGGGCCGGCTATGGCTACACCTTC
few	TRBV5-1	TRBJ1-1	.	CASSLASTEAFF	TGCGCCAGCAGCTTGGCCAGCACTGAAGCTTTCTTT
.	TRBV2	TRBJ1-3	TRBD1	CASSVGQGTGNTIYF	TGTGCCAGCAGTGTAGGACAGGGGACCGGAAACACCATATATTTT
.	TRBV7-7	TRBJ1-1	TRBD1	CASSPAGQGNTEAFF	TGTGCTAGCAGCCCCGCGGGACAGGGGAACACTGAAGCTTTCTTT
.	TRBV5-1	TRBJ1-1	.	CASTTPGAVNTEAFF	TGCGCCAGCACCACCCCAGGGGCAGTGAACACTGAAGCTTTCTTT
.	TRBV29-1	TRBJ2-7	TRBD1	CSVEDWGTVGSYEQYF	TGCAGCGTTGAAGATTGGGGGACAGTCGGCTCCTACGAGCAGTACTTC
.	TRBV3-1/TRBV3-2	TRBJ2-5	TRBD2	CASSQERWRGSQETQYF	TGTGCCAGCAGCCAAGAAAGGTGGCGGGGGTCCCAAGAGACCCAGTACTTC
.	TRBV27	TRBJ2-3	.	CASSHSGVDTQYF	TGTGCCAGCAGTCACTCAGGGGTAGATACGCAGTATTTT
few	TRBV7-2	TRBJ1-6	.	CASSLDRTDSPLHF	TGTGCCAGCAGCTTAGACAGGACCGATTCACCCCTCCACTTT
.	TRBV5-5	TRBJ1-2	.	CASSRDTGSGYTF	TGTGCCAGCAGCCGGGACACAGGGAGTGGCTACACCTTC
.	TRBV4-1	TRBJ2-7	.	CASSQAGSQAEQYF	TGCGCCAGCAGCCAAGCGGGATCACAAGCCGAGCAGTACTTC
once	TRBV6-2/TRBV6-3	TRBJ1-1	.	CASSKADRKAFF	TGTGCCAGCAGTAAGGCCGACAGAAAAGCTTTCTTT
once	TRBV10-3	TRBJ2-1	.	CAIREAGANEQFF	TGTGCCATCAGGGAGGCGGGGGCTAATGAGCAGTTCTTC
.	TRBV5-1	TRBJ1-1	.	CASSSKGSWAEAFF	TGCGCCAGCAGCTCGAAAGGGAGTTGGGCTGAAGCTTTCTTT
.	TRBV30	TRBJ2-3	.	CAWSGGAVQDTQYF	TGTGCCTGGTCAGGCGGAGCGGTCCAGGATACGCAGTATTTT
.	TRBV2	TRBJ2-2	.	CASRYSGELFF	TGTGCCAGCCGGTACTCCGGGGAGCTGTTTTTT
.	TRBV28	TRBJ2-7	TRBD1	CASRLTGTGGYEQYF	TGTGCCAGCAGACTCACCGGGACAGGGGGGTACGAGCAGTACTTC
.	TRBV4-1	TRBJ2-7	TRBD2	CASSQRAGGPVEQYF	TGCGCCAGCAGCCAGAGGGCGGGAGGGCCAGTCGAGCAGTACTTC
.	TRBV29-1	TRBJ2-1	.	CSVDWDSQISYNEQFF	TGCAGCGTTGATTGGGACTCTCAAATCTCCTACAATGAGCAGTTCTTC
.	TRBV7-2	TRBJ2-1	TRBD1	CASSPNWGRGYEQFF	TGTGCCAGCAGCCCCAACTGGGGCAGGGGGTATGAGCAGTTCTTC
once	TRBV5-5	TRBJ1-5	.	CASSQSPNQPQHF	TGTGCCAGCAGCCAGTCACCGAATCAGCCCCAGCATTTT
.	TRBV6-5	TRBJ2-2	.	CASTYGAGDTGELFF	TGTGCCAGCACTTACGGGGCAGGGGACACCGGGGAGCTGTTTTTT
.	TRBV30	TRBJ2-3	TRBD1	CAWSTKGQGSDTQYF	TGTGCCTGGAGTACGAAGGGACAGGGATCAGATACGCAGTATTTT
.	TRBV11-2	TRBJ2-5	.	CASSLREPIQETQYF	TGTGCCAGCAGCTTACGGGAACCTATCCAAGAGACCCAGTACTTC
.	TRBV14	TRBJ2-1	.	CASSQSQRYNEQFF	TGTGCCAGCAGCCAATCACAGCGGTACAATGAGCAGTTCTTC
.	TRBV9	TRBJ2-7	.	CASSGTDSGYEQYF	TGTGCCAGCAGCGGAACGGACAGCGGCTACGAGCAGTACTTC
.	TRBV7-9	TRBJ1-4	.	CASSTSGRGNEKLFF	TGTGCCAGCAGTACTTCCGGTCGAGGGAATGAAAAACTGTTTTTT
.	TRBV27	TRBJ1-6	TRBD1	CASSPRQGGNSPLHF	TGTGCCAGCAGTCCCCGACAGGGGGGGAATTCACCCCTCCACTTT
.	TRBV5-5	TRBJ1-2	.	CASNSRQSHGYTF	TGTGCCAGCAACTCTCGACAGAGTCATGGCTACACCTTC
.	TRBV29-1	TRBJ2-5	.	CSVKSSGVLQETQYF	TGCAGCGTAAAGAGTTCGGGGGTACTCCAAGAGACCCAGTACTTC
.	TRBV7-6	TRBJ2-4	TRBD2	CASSPSGSGPKNIQYF	TGTGCCAGCAGCCCTAGCGGGAGCGGGCCCAAAAACATTCAGTACTTC
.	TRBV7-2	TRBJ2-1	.	CASSPSQVQFF	TGTGCCAGCAGCCCCAGCCAGGTGCAGTTCTTC
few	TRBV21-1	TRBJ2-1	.	CASGRQGGGDEQFF	TGTGCCAGCGGTAGACAGGGAGGTGGGGATGAGCAGTTCTTC
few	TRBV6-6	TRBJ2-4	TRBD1	CASSVQRTGAGIQYF	TGTGCCAGCAGTGTCCAGAGGACAGGGGCGGGCATTCAGTACTTC
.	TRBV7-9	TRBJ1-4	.	CASSLAGEADEKLFF	TGTGCCAGCAGCTTAGCAGGGGAGGCGGACGAAAAACTGTTTTTT
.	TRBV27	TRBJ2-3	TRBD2	CASTTSGVFGTDTQYF	TGTGCCAGCACTACCAGCGGGGTCTTTGGCACAGATACGCAGTATTTT
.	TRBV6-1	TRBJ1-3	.	CASSEYSGNTIYF	TGTGCCAGCAGTGAATACTCTGGAAACACCATATATTTT
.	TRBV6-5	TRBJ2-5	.	CASSAGSDETQYF	TGTGCCAGCAGCGCAGGGTCCGACGAGACCCAGTACTTC
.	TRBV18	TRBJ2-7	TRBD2	CASSELAGGEQYF	TGTGCCAGCTCAGAACTAGCGGGGGGTGAGCAGTACTTC
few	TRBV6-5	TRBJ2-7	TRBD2	CASSYSSGRALGEQYF	TGTGCCAGCAGTTACTCAAGCGGGAGGGCCCTCGGCGAGCAGTACTTC